Listed below are T cell receptor beta chains from one sample, sequenced in a study of yellow fever vaccine responses in identical twins. TCRdb independently ran MiXCR on the RT-PCR reads; one entry per CDR3 protein. Of about 13,000 distinct CDR3 sequences listed, roughly 86% are singletons. The material sequenced was T cells from blood (PBMCs), unsorted or a sorted subset (not recorded which), taken before or after yellow fever vaccination (not recorded which). These receptors all stem from a woman under 30 who received the yellow fever vaccine. Each CDR3 is given with its conserved first and last residue. D genes are given only for firm matches. The size field is filled for only some rows; it gives once, few, many or a size class.

NA,TRBJ2-3,TRBD2,TRBV5-4,CASSLGNGGAVDTQYF,TGTGCCAGCAGCTTGGGTAACGGGGGGGCTGTAGATACGCAGTATTTT
NA,TRBJ2-5,TRBD2,TRBV11-3,CASSLGLAGTQYF,TGTGCCAGCAGCTTAGGACTAGCCGGGACCCAGTACTTC
NA,TRBJ2-7,NA,TRBV5-6,CASSLVLVIEQYF,TGTGCCAGCAGCTTGGTCCTAGTCATCGAGCAGTACTTC
NA,TRBJ2-1,NA,TRBV18,CASSTSGNEQFF,TGTGCCAGCTCAACCTCTGGCAATGAGCAGTTCTTC
NA,TRBJ2-7,TRBD2,TRBV11-2,CASSSLAGTSGRRSYEQYF,TGTGCCAGCAGCTCCCTAGCCGGGACTAGCGGGAGGCGTAGCTACGAGCAGTACTTC
NA,TRBJ2-1,NA,TRBV29-1,CSVDEQFF,TGCAGCGTTGATGAGCAGTTCTTC
NA,TRBJ1-2,NA,TRBV11-1,CASSRGTSVTYGYTF,TGTGCCAGCAGCCGTGGGACCTCGGTGACCTATGGCTACACCTTC
once,TRBJ2-7,NA,TRBV11-1,CASSYGGSGEQYF,TGTGCCAGCAGCTATGGAGGGTCGGGCGAGCAGTACTTC
NA,TRBJ2-7,NA,TRBV5-1,CASSPTGRTSYEQYF,TGCGCCAGCAGCCCCACAGGTCGAACGTCCTACGAGCAGTACTTC
NA,TRBJ2-1,NA,TRBV11-1,CASSLSGNEQFF,TGTGCCAGCAGCTTATCCGGGAATGAGCAGTTCTTC
few,TRBJ1-2,NA,TRBV9,CASGAAIANYGYTF,TGTGCCAGCGGGGCGGCCATAGCTAACTATGGCTACACCTTC
NA,TRBJ2-5,NA,TRBV12-3/TRBV12-4,CASSSGLRQETQYF,TGTGCCAGCAGTTCGGGACTCCGTCAAGAGACCCAGTACTTC
NA,TRBJ2-2,NA,TRBV29-1,CSVPANTGELFF,TGCAGCGTACCCGCGAACACCGGGGAGCTGTTTTTT
few,TRBJ2-5,NA,TRBV9,CASSVAPTGIIKTQYF,TGTGCCAGCAGCGTAGCTCCGACAGGAATTATAAAGACCCAGTACTTC
NA,TRBJ1-5,NA,TRBV4-3,CASSQDWGPNQPQHF,TGCGCCAGCAGCCAAGATTGGGGACCTAATCAGCCCCAGCATTTT
once,TRBJ2-1,TRBD1,TRBV29-1,CSVEVGTGTNEQFF,TGCAGCGTTGAAGTCGGGACAGGGACCAATGAGCAGTTCTTC
NA,TRBJ2-7,NA,TRBV5-1,CASSLGLDRDIRF,TGCGCCAGCAGCTTGGGCCTCGATCGGGACATAAGATTC
NA,TRBJ2-7,TRBD2,TRBV19,CASSIGIAGYYEQYF,TGTGCCAGTAGTATCGGGATAGCGGGATACTACGAGCAGTACTTC
NA,TRBJ1-5,NA,TRBV4-1,CASSQVINQPQHF,TGCGCCAGCAGCCAAGTGATCAATCAGCCCCAGCATTTT
NA,TRBJ2-7,NA,TRBV29-1,CSVVGYEQYF,TGCAGCGTTGTGGGATACGAGCAGTACTTC
NA,TRBJ2-1,TRBD2,TRBV7-6,CASSPIAGEQFF,TGTGCCAGCAGCCCTATAGCGGGTGAGCAGTTCTTC
NA,TRBJ1-2,TRBD1,TRBV19,CASRPPGQAFYGYTF,TGTGCCAGTAGGCCACCGGGACAGGCTTTCTATGGCTACACCTTC
NA,TRBJ1-1,NA,TRBV7-1,CASSSIGGGLGEAFF,TGTGCCAGCAGCTCGATAGGAGGAGGACTGGGTGAAGCTTTCTTT
NA,TRBJ1-2,TRBD1,TRBV29-1,CSVEPGGFTF,TGCAGCGTTGAACCAGGGGGCTTCACCTTC
NA,TRBJ2-3,TRBD2,TRBV19,CASSIPASGRSTDTQYF,TGTGCCAGTAGTATACCGGCTAGCGGAAGAAGCACAGATACGCAGTATTTT
NA,TRBJ2-7,TRBD1,TRBV11-1,CASSLGDRGLYEQYF,TGTGCCAGCAGCTTAGGGGACAGGGGACTCTACGAGCAGTACTTC
NA,TRBJ1-4,TRBD1,TRBV27,CASSRQGLNEKLFF,TGTGCCAGCAGCAGACAGGGTCTTAATGAAAAACTGTTTTTT
NA,TRBJ2-3,NA,TRBV4-3,CASSLDRTLGDTQYF,TGCGCCAGCAGCCTAGACAGGACACTGGGAGATACGCAGTATTTT
NA,TRBJ1-3,NA,TRBV2,CASSEANVRGNTIYF,TGTGCCAGCAGTGAAGCAAATGTTCGGGGAAACACCATATATTTT
NA,TRBJ2-3,NA,TRBV5-1,CASSLEGHTKDTQYF,TGCGCCAGCAGCTTGGAGGGCCACACGAAAGATACGCAGTATTTT
NA,TRBJ2-5,TRBD2,TRBV2,CARGTSERETQYF,TGTGCCAGGGGGACTAGCGAGCGAGAGACCCAGTACTTC
once,TRBJ2-2,NA,TRBV30,CAHYPNTGELFF,TGTGCCCACTACCCGAACACCGGGGAGCTGTTTTTT
few,TRBJ2-1,NA,TRBV20-1,CSAAQGSNEQFF,TGCAGTGCCGCACAGGGATCCAATGAGCAGTTCTTC
NA,TRBJ2-3,TRBD2,TRBV5-1,CASSWKLAGGSNTDTQYF,TGCGCCAGCAGCTGGAAACTAGCGGGGGGATCCAACACAGATACGCAGTATTTT
NA,TRBJ2-7,TRBD2,TRBV10-1,CASSSGVDYEQYF,TGCGCCAGCTCTAGCGGGGTAGACTACGAGCAGTACTTC
NA,TRBJ2-5,NA,TRBV29-1,CSVPGQETQYF,TGCAGCGTTCCAGGGCAAGAGACCCAGTACTTC
NA,TRBJ2-7,NA,TRBV10-3,CAISTREHEQYF,TGTGCCATCAGTACCCGGGAGCACGAGCAGTACTTC
NA,TRBJ2-1,NA,TRBV29-1,CSVEYGQQSSYNEQFF,TGCAGCGTTGAATACGGGCAGCAATCTTCCTACAATGAGCAGTTCTTC
NA,TRBJ2-7,NA,TRBV11-2,CASSHPYRDKGWYEQYF,TGTGCCAGCAGCCACCCCTACCGGGACAAGGGATGGTACGAGCAGTACTTC
NA,TRBJ1-2,NA,TRBV18,CASSYLGASGYTF,TGTGCCAGCTCATACCTGGGGGCGAGCGGCTACACCTTC
NA,TRBJ1-2,NA,TRBV10-3,CAISVTSLGDGYTF,TGTGCCATCAGTGTCACGAGCCTAGGGGATGGCTACACCTTC